The source of this TCR beta chain is a study of PD-1 blockade in classical Hodgkin lymphoma. Method: immunoSEQ multiplex PCR; TCRdb's copy keeps in-frame clones and lacks some. The sample yields 12,000 or so clones, 85% seen once. A remark on this clone: As yet, its antigen is unknown.

There was relapse after autologous stem cell transplantation in every patient, and there was variation in brentuximab vedotin exposure. Reported best responses ranged across complete response, partial response or progressive disease. Notes on the study in general: Whoever responded completely had baseline diversity much like that seen in newly diagnosed patients. CD4+ TCR diversity climbed significantly by C4D1, unlike CD8+ TCR diversity.

V was pared by 3 bases and J by 6 bases, with 10 bases between. Germline V CDR1 and CDR2: MNHNS, SASEGT. The CDR3 covers 13 residues. The rearrangement uses TRBV6-1 and TRBJ2-3; TRBD2 is a possible D gene (5 bases). The sequence was collected from a human donor with classical Hodgkin lymphoma. The sequences come from peripheral blood mononuclear cells (PBMCs), collected at baseline. The DNA for the CDR3 is TGTGCCAGCAGTGATATGGGCGGGGATACGCAGTATTTT. Amino acids: CASSDMGGDTQYF.